This TCR beta chain stems from a study of T cell clonality in common variable immunodeficiency. Study-level points and caveats: Fewer deletions and N-nucleotide insertions were reportedly seen in common variable immunodeficiency TCR beta sequences. Authors noted CVID clonality's cause needs subpopulation repertoire sequencing. Compared with healthy controls, CVID subjects showed increased TCRbeta clonality, mostly in about a third.

Sequencing input was equivalent genomic DNA from CVID and controls. Here immunoSEQ multiplex PCR was the method, and the copy in TCRdb shows in-frame clones only, minus some. Singletons are absent from the sample, which has about 52,000 clones. This clone has a handful of counts. Its antigen is not known. Sequencing was performed on peripheral blood mononuclear cells. The receptor's source is a person between 18 and 75 years old in good health.

The CDR3 loop is CASSPYGAGSGANVLFF. CDR3 bases read: TGTGCCAGCTCACCATACGGCGCAGGCTCTGGGGCCAACGTA. V is TRBV18 and J is TRBJ1-4; tentatively, D is TRBD1 (5 bases). The CDR3 extends 3 residues past the end of the read, so its final part is completed from the germline J gene. The CDR3 runs to 17 residues. CDR1 is KGHSH, CDR2 LQKENI, per germline. The whole variable domain, filled in from reference TRBV18 and TRBJ1-4, reads NAGVMQNPRHLVRRRGQEARLRCSPMKGHSHVYWYRQLPEEGLKFMVYLQKENIIDESGMPKERFSAEFPKEGPSILRIQQVVRGDSAAYFCASSPYGAGSGANVLFFGSGTQLSVL.